The 3 T cell receptor beta chains listed next were all sequenced from one sample in a study of monozygotic twins with inflammatory bowel disease. TCRdb re-called the 5' RACE reads; one entry per CDR3 protein, DNA not given. Its table lists about 210,000 distinct CDR3 sequences. What was sequenced was blood. These receptors all stem from a human donor with ulcerative colitis or Crohn's disease, or a healthy co-twin of an affected twin (not recorded which).

The chain has TRBV4-2 and TRBJ2-1; as DNA is missing, the TRBD1 call by TCRdb cannot be tested. CDR1 LGHNA and CDR2 YNFKEQ come from the germline V gene. The CDR3 has 18 residues. The CDR3 reads CASSQDKTPSRSYNEQFF.

This chain links TRBV5-5 with TRBJ1-1. The CDR3 runs to 15 residues. From germline, CDR1 is SGHKS and CDR2 YYEKEE (reference sequence). CDR3 loop: CASSLPPATATEAFF.

The rearrangement uses TRBV30 and TRBJ2-7; TCRdb designates TRBD2, a call that cannot be tested without DNA. The CDR3 sequence is 15 residues long. The germline V gene encodes CDR1 GTSNPN and CDR2 SVGIG (reference sequence). The CDR3 loop is CAWSGRTSGAYEQYF.